This TCR beta chain was profiled in a study of blood T cell repertoires in COVID-19. Study in general: The United States, Italy and Spain were the sources of the acute and convalescent COVID-19 samples.

Produced via immunoSEQ multiplex PCR; TCRdb's table is partial and in-frame only. Among 95,000 to 150,000 clones, 82% were seen once, and the ten largest hold 3.5% to 5.5%. V lost 5 bases, J lost 4 bases, and 14 bases lay in between. Germline CDR1 reads LGHDT; CDR2 reads YNNKEL (reference sequence). CDR3 size: 14 residues. Sequencing input: peripheral blood. The chain recombines TRBV3-1 (or the pseudogene TRBV3-2) with TRBJ1-1; D is undetermined. The clonotype comes from a woman in her 70s with acute or convalescent COVID-19. The CDR3 here is CASSAGILGTEAFF. CDR3 DNA sequence: TGTGCCAGCAGCGCAGGTATTTTGGGCACTGAAGCTTTCTTT.